The 9 T cell receptor beta chains below were found in one sample sequenced in a study of blood T cell repertoires in COVID-19. TCRdb's table, derived via immunoSEQ multiplex PCR, lists solely in-frame clones and lacks some. The data contain roughly 330,000 clones, 87% of them singletons. The sequenced sample consisted of PBMCs or T cells enriched from blood (not recorded which). Every receptor here comes from a woman between 25 and 40 years old who had recovered from COVID-19.

The CDR3 loop reads CASSRTGEAFF. For the CDR3, the DNA is TGTGCCAGCAGTCGCACAGGTGAAGCTTTCTTT. The chain is built from TRBV12-3 or TRBV12-4 and TRBJ1-1, with a tentative D call TRBD1 (5 bases). The CDR3 has 11 amino acids. Trimming pared 5 bases from V and 7 bases from J, leaving 8 bases between.

This clone was counted once. This chain links TRBV21-1 with TRBJ1-2; the table's D gene call, TRBD1, was not cross checked with the DNA. TRBV21-1 is a pseudogene segment. CDR3 size: 14 residues. The CDR3 coding sequence is TGTGCCAGCAGCAAGTTCAGGGAAAAGGATGGCTACACCTTC. Amino acid sequence: CASSKFREKDGYTF.

This chain connects TRBV4-2 to TRBJ1-4, with no clear D. Germline V lookup: CDR1 LGHNA, CDR2 YNFKEQ. The CDR3 spans 13 residues. V was cut by 3 bases and J by 5 bases, with 7 bases left in between. DNA for the CDR3: TGTGCCAGCAGCCATGAGAGCAATGAAAAACTGTTTTTT. This translates into CASSHESNEKLFF.

The chain employs TRBV30 and TRBJ1-1; 8 nucleotides align to TRBD1. CDR3 length: 19 residues. Germline V gene lookup returns CDR1 GTSNPN and CDR2 SVGIG (reference sequence). V dropped 5 bases and J dropped 5; count of bases not matched to a gene: 25. This CDR3 is CAWGRGDSGQANFQTEAFF. CDR3 in DNA: TGTGCCTGGGGGAGGGGGGACTCGGGACAGGCTAATTTTCAGACTGAAGCTTTCTTT. Complete variable domain (other parts from reference TRBV30 and TRBJ1-1): SQTIHQWPATLVQPVGSPLSLECTVEGTSNPNLYWYRQAAGRGLQLLFYSVGIGQISSEVPQNLSASRPQDRQFILSSKKLLLSDSGFYLCAWGRGDSGQANFQTEAFFGQGTRLTVV.

This chain joins TRBV5-1 and TRBJ2-5, with 12 positions matching TRBD2. The CDR3 runs to 16 residues. The V gene's germline CDR1 is SGHRS and CDR2 YFSETQ. V shed 0 bases, J shed 5 bases, and the junction held 5 bases outside the gene matches. The CDR3 sequence: CASSLGLAGVGETQYF. In DNA, the CDR3 is TGCGCCAGCAGCTTGGGACTAGCGGGGGTAGGTGAGACCCAGTACTTC. The full variable domain, in which reference TRBV5-1 and TRBJ2-5 provide the parts outside the CDR3, is KAGVTQTPRYLIKTRGQQVTLSCSPISGHRSVSWYQQTPGQGLQFLFEYFSETQRNKGNFPGRFSGRQFSNSRSEMNVSTLELGDSALYLCASSLGLAGVGETQYFGPGTRLLVL.

The chain carries TRBV18 and TRBJ2-7; possible D gene TRBD1, 7 bases. The CDR3 covers 15 residues. Trimming stripped 1 base from V and 3 bases from J, with 13 bases between. Per germline, CDR1 KGHSH and CDR2 LQKENI. Here the CDR3 DNA reads TGTGCCAGCTCACCACTCCAGGGGGAGGACTACGAGCAGTACTTC. This gives the protein CASSPLQGEDYEQYF.

The J gene is TRBJ1-2, the V gene TRBV19, with 8 positions matching TRBD1. J was trimmed by 5 bases and V by 1 base; bases with no gene match: 6. CDR1 is LNHDA, CDR2 SQIVND, per germline (reference sequence). The length of the CDR3 is 15 residues. The CDR3 nucleotides read TGTGCCAGTAGTATAGGACAGGGGACCTTATATGGCTACACCTTC. This sequence encodes CASSIGQGTLYGYTF. The variable domain in full, with the rest retrieved from reference TRBV19 and TRBJ1-2, is DGGITQSPKYLFRKEGQNVTLSCEQNLNHDAMYWYRQDPGQGLRLIYYSQIVNDFQKGDIAEGYSVSREKKESFPLTVTSAQKNPTAFYLCASSIGQGTLYGYTFGSGTRLTVV.

This clone was seen once. This chain links TRBV7-9 with TRBJ1-4, with TRBD1 as a possible D gene (5 bases). The CDR3 has 14 amino acids. Trimming removed 6 bases from V and 4 bases from J, with 12 bases in between. Germline lookup yields CDR1 SEHNR and CDR2 FQNEAQ (reference sequence). The CDR3 loop is CASRADGGNEKLFF. CDR3 nucleotides: TGTGCCAGCAGGGCCGACGGGGGTAATGAAAAACTGTTTTTT.

The V gene is TRBV5-1, the J gene TRBJ2-5; 12 nucleotides match TRBD2. V dropped 4 bases and J dropped 5; count of bases not matched to a gene: 9. Germline lookup yields CDR1 SGHRS and CDR2 YFSETQ. The CDR3 length is 16 residues. The CDR3 DNA is TGCGCCAGCAGCCTCGGACTAGCGGGGACCGGGGAGACCCAGTACTTC. It encodes CASSLGLAGTGETQYF.